This T cell receptor (beta chain) stems from a study of CD8+CD57+ T cells in acquired aplastic anemia. Study context: DNA per sorted CD4+ or CD8+ sample ranged roughly 0.17 to 27.4 ug, averaging around 3.1 ug. Study-level results: Patients did not significantly differ from controls in CD8+ Simpson's diversity.

It was genomic DNA that served as the template for profiling TCR beta VDJ and CDR3. One entry per CDR3 protein, called by TCRdb with MiXCR from the reads. Of under 350,000 distinct CDR3 sequences in the sample, 56% are singletons; the top ten hold around 1.3%. Trimming removed 5 bases from V and 1 base from J; junction bases left unmatched: 3. CDR3 length equals 16 residues. The germline V gene has CDR1 SEHNR and CDR2 FQNEAQ (reference sequence). Those patients picked for sequencing had displayed CD8+CD57+ cell expansion on flow cytometry. Of note for this clonotype: The antigen is unknown.

The specimen was sorted CD4+, CD8+, or CD8+CD57+ T cells (not recorded which) from PBMCs. The receptor's source is a human donor with aplastic anemia. The rearrangement joins TRBV7-9 to TRBJ2-5, with 14 bases aligning to TRBD2. The CDR3 DNA sequence: TGTGCCAGCAGCATAGGGACTAGCGGGGGCCAAGAGACCCAGTACTTC. This codes for CASSIGTSGGQETQYF. The full variable domain, its missing parts supplied by reference TRBV7-9 and TRBJ2-5, is DTGVSQNPRHKITKRGQNVTFRCDPISEHNRLYWYRQTLGQGPEFLTYFQNEAQLEKSRLLSDRFSAERPKGSFSTLEIQRTEQGDSAMYLCASSIGTSGGQETQYFGPGTRLLVL.